This TCR beta chain was documented in a study of CD8 T cells in Susac syndrome. TCR beta sequences were obtained from blood CD8+ and CD4+ T cells. Control patients had untreated stable or active relapsing-remitting multiple sclerosis by revised McDonald criteria. TEMRA cells were FACS-enriched, while CD8+ and CD4+ T cells were negatively isolated. The CDR3 is 15 residues long. The J segment lost 9 bases and the V segment lost 4 bases, leaving 15 bases of the junction unmatched. Germline loops: CDR1 DFQATT, CDR2 SNEGSKA (reference sequence). Random hexamers were used to reverse transcribe the RNA input (roughly 0.5 to 1 ug). Each CDR3 protein is one row after TCRdb ran MiXCR on the immunoSEQ multiplex PCR reads. The sample lists a few hundred thousand distinct CDR3 sequences; roughly 90% were seen once.

The V and J genes are TRBV20-1 and TRBJ2-1; 7 bases fit TRBD2. The sample comprised CD8+ T cells from PBMCs. The TCR was taken from a human donor with multiple sclerosis. CDR3 sequence: CSATQTHREVGEQFF. CDR3 DNA sequence: TGCAGTGCTACTCAGACACACCGGGAGGTCGGTGAGCAGTTCTTC.